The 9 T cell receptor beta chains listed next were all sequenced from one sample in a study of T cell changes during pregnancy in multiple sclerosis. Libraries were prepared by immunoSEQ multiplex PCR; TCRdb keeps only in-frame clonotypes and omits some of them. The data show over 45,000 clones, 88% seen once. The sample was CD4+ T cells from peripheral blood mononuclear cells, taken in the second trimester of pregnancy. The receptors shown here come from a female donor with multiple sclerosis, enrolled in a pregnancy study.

The CDR3 loop is CASGVAGGTDTQYF. CDR3 DNA sequence: TGTGCCAGCGGCGTAGCGGGAGGGACAGATACGCAGTATTTT. The V call is TRBV5-4, the J call TRBJ2-3, with TRBD2 matching over 11 bases. The J segment lost 3 bases and the V segment lost 7 bases, leaving 4 bases of the junction unmatched. The CDR3 length is 14 residues. Germline V gene lookup returns CDR1 SGHNT and CDR2 YYREEE (reference sequence).

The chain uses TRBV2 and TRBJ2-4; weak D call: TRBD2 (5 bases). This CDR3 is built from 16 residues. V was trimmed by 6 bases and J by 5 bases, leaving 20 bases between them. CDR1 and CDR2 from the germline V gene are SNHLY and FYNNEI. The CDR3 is CASSPNPLRAQNIQYF. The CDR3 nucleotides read TGTGCCAGCAGCCCGAACCCCTTGCGGGCGCAAAACATTCAGTACTTC.

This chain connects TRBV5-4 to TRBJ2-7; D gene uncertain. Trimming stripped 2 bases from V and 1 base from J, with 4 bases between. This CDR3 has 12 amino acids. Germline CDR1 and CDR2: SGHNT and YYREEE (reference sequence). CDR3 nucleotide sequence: TGTGCCAGCAGCTTTATGTCCTACGAGCAGTACTTC. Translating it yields CASSFMSYEQYF.

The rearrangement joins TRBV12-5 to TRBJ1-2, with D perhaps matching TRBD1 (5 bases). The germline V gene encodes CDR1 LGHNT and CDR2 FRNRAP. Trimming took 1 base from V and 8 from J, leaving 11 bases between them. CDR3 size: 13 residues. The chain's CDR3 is CASGLGQGGGYTF. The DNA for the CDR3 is TGTGCTAGTGGTTTGGGCCAGGGAGGCGGCTACACCTTC.

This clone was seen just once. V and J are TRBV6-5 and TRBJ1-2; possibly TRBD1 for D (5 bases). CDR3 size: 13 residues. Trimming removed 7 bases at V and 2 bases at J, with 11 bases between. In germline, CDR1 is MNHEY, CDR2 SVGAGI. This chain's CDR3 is CASKSTANYGYTF. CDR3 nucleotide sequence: TGTGCCAGCAAATCGACAGCGAACTATGGCTACACCTTC.

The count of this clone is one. The CDR3 reads CAIRPDTGTGELFF. Here the CDR3 DNA reads TGTGCCATCAGACCGGACACGGGCACCGGGGAGCTGTTTTTT. J is TRBJ2-2 and V is TRBV10-3; possible D gene TRBD1, 5 bases. This CDR3 has 14 amino acids. Trimming removed 6 bases from V and 4 bases from J, with 12 bases in between. Germline V CDR1 and CDR2: ENHRY, SYGVKD.

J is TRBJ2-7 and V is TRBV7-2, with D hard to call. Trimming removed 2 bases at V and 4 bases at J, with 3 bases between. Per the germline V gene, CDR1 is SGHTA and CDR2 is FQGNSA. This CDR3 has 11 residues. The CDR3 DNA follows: TGTGCCAGCAGCTTACATTACGAGCAGTACTTC. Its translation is CASSLHYEQYF. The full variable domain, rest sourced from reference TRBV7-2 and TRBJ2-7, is GAGVSQSPSNKVTEKGKDVELRCDPISGHTALYWYRQSLGQGLEFLIYFQGNSAPDKSGLPSDRFSAERTGGSVSTLTIQRTQQEDSAVYLCASSLHYEQYFGPGTRLTVT.

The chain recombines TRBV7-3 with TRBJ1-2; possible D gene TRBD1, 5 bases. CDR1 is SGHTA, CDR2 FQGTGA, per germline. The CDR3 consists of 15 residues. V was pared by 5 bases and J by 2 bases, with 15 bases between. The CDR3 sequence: CASSHNPGQNYGYTF. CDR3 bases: TGTGCCAGCAGCCATAACCCCGGACAAAACTATGGCTACACCTTC.

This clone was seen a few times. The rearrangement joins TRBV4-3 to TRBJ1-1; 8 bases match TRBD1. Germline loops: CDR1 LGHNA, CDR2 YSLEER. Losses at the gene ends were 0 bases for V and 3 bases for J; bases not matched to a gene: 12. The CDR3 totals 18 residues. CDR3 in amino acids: CASSQDLIGTGFYTEAFF. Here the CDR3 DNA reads TGCGCCAGCAGCCAAGATCTGATAGGGACAGGCTTTTACACTGAAGCTTTCTTT.